This TCR beta chain was found in a study of blood T cell repertoires in COVID-19. About the study: Italy, Spain and the United States were the sources of the convalescent and acute COVID-19 samples. T cells, B-cell-depleted T cells, or PBMCs supplied cDNA or gDNA.

How the authors handled the data: Cell counts per sample came from amplifying reference gene primers. Repertoires were generated with immunoSEQ multiplex PCR, while TCRdb's copy carries only in-frame clones and drops some. V and J calls and clone size are copied from that table; D and trimming were computed from the DNA. The table shows over 200,000 clones, with more than 70% occurring only once. After removal of 4 bases from V and 3 bases from J, the junction contained 3 bases not matched to a gene. The CDR3 is made up of 13 amino acids. Germline V CDR1 and CDR2: SGHKS, YYEKEE (reference sequence). The sequence came from a woman in her 50s with acute or convalescent COVID-19. Source material: peripheral blood. The chain joins TRBV5-5 to TRBJ1-2; 7 bases are shared with TRBD1. CDR3 nucleotides: TGTGCCAGCAGCCTCACAGGGGACTATGGCTACACCTTC. It codes for CASSLTGDYGYTF.